The 26 T cell receptor beta chains listed next were all sequenced from one sample in a study of human thymus T cells. The assay was immunoSEQ multiplex PCR, and TCRdb's table has in-frame clones only and misses some. Altogether some 46,000 clones are present, 94% being singletons, with the ten largest covering more than 0.1%. The sequenced material came from blood. These receptor sequences come from a boy under two years old with a congenital heart defect but otherwise immunologically healthy.

The chain joins TRBV2 to TRBJ2-7; 8 positions agree with TRBD2. CDR1 is SNHLY, CDR2 FYNNEI, per germline. This CDR3 region has 17 residues. Trimming removed 8 bases from V and 5 bases from J; junction bases left unmatched: 20. DNA of the CDR3: TGTGCCAGCGAAGACGGGGCTCGGAGGGGACTAGGGGACGAGCAGTACTTC. It codes for CASEDGARRGLGDEQYF.

This chain connects TRBV7-9 to TRBJ2-2; possible D gene TRBD2, 6 bases. V was shortened by 5 bases and J by 4 bases, with 11 bases between the two germline ends. Germline CDR1 and CDR2: SEHNR and FQNEAQ (reference sequence). The CDR3 extends over 14 amino acids. The CDR3 bases are TGTGCCAGCAGCCTCGCGGAGGGCACCGGGGAGCTGTTTTTT. Its translation: CASSLAEGTGELFF.

The rearrangement links TRBV20-1 to TRBJ1-2; D is unclear. Trimming took 0 bases from V and 8 from J, leaving 4 bases between them. The CDR3 has 10 residues. Germline lookup yields CDR1 DFQATT and CDR2 SNEGSKA (reference sequence). For the CDR3, the DNA is TGCAGTGCTAGAGAGGAGGGCTACACCTTC. It specifies CSAREEGYTF.

The gene calls are TRBV5-4 and TRBJ2-3, with TRBD2 matching 16 bases. CDR1 is SGHNT, CDR2 YYREEE, per germline (reference sequence). The junction had 9 bases not matched to a gene; V was cut back by 4 bases and J by 4 bases. The CDR3 extends over 18 amino acids. Here the CDR3 DNA reads TGTGCCAGCAGCGCCCCGGGACTAGCGGGGGGGCTATCAGATACGCAGTATTTT. Amino acid sequence: CASSAPGLAGGLSDTQYF.

This clone came up a few times. This chain joins TRBV27 and TRBJ1-2, with 7 positions matching TRBD1. The CDR3 extends over 14 amino acids. CDR1 and CDR2 (germline): MNHEY, SMNVEV (reference sequence). The junction had 7 bases not matched to a gene; V was cut back by 5 bases and J by 4 bases. The CDR3 DNA reads TGTGCCAGCAGTGCCCGACAGGGAGCCTATGGCTACACCTTC. This gives the protein CASSARQGAYGYTF.

The CDR3 sequence: CASSFRDRDPDTQYF. The CDR3 bases are TGTGCCAGCAGCTTCCGGGACAGGGATCCAGATACGCAGTATTTT. This chain uses TRBV7-8 with TRBJ2-3; 9 bases fit TRBD1. This CDR3 contains 15 residues. The J segment lost 4 bases and the V segment lost 3 bases, leaving 5 bases of the junction unmatched. Germline CDR1 and CDR2: SGHVS and FQNEAQ.

This sequence joins TRBV21-1 and TRBJ2-2; TRBD2, the table's D call, was not compared with the DNA. TRBV21-1 is noted as a pseudogene. This CDR3 region has 16 residues. Written as DNA, the CDR3 is TGTGCCAGCAGCAAAGCCGCGAACAGCGAACACCGGGGAGCTGTTTTT. Its protein product is CASSKAANSEHRGAVF.

This chain links TRBV5-1 with TRBJ2-7, with 9 positions matching TRBD1. The CDR3 runs 13 residues. Losses at the gene ends were 7 bases for V and 3 bases for J; bases not matched to a gene: 5. The V gene's germline CDR1 is SGHRS and CDR2 YFSETQ. In DNA, the CDR3 is TGCGCCAGCCAACGGACAGGGGACTACGAGCAGTACTTC. Its protein is CASQRTGDYEQYF.

The chain employs TRBV7-2 and TRBJ1-2; weak D call: TRBD1 (5 bases). The CDR3 is 13 residues long. CDR1 is SGHTA, CDR2 FQGNSA, per germline. Trimming removed 3 bases at V and 4 bases at J, with 9 bases between. This chain's CDR3 is CASSLQGVYGYTF. The CDR3 coding sequence is TGTGCCAGCAGCTTGCAGGGAGTCTATGGCTACACCTTC. Combining the CDR3 with reference TRBV7-2 and TRBJ1-2 gives the whole variable domain GAGVSQSPSNKVTEKGKDVELRCDPISGHTALYWYRQSLGQGLEFLIYFQGNSAPDKSGLPSDRFSAERTGGSVSTLTIQRTQQEDSAVYLCASSLQGVYGYTFGSGTRLTVV.

This chain links TRBV2 with TRBJ2-5; 15 nucleotides align to TRBD2. Losses at the gene ends were 6 bases for V and 5 bases for J; bases not matched to a gene: 7. Germline V gene lookup returns CDR1 SNHLY and CDR2 FYNNEI. The CDR3 sequence is 16 residues long. The CDR3 is CASSPPGLAGGETQYF. The DNA for the CDR3 is TGTGCCAGCAGCCCCCCGGGACTAGCGGGGGGTGAGACCCAGTACTTC.

Points on this clone: Additional DNA sequences in this sample encode the identical CDR3. The chain couples TRBV5-1 to TRBJ2-5; D remains ambiguous. This CDR3 is built from 13 residues. Trimming stripped 0 bases from V and 2 bases from J, with 5 bases between. CDR1 is SGHRS and CDR2 is YFSETQ in the germline V gene. CDR3 loop: CASSLGVQETQYF. DNA for the CDR3: TGCGCCAGCAGCTTGGGGGTTCAAGAGACCCAGTACTTC.

The genes are TRBV30 and TRBJ1-2; D remains unclear. V was cut by 0 bases and J by 7 bases, with 15 bases left in between. The CDR3 spans 14 residues. Looked up from germline, CDR1 is GTSNPN and CDR2 is SVGIG (reference sequence). For the CDR3, the DNA is TGTGCCTGGAGTGTATCCCTCAAGGTCGGTGGCTACACCTTC. This sequence encodes CAWSVSLKVGGYTF.

The V and J genes are TRBV6-6 and TRBJ1-1; possible D gene TRBD1, 5 bases. The CDR3 has 15 amino acids. V was pared by 0 bases and J by 4 bases, with 12 bases between. The V gene's germline CDR1 is MNHNY and CDR2 SVGAGI (reference sequence). Written as DNA, the CDR3 is TGTGCCAGCAGTTACTCGTTAATCGGGGGCACTGAAGCTTTCTTT. Translating gives CASSYSLIGGTEAFF.

This chain joins TRBV7-9 and TRBJ1-1; D is undetermined. CDR1 and CDR2 from the germline V gene are SEHNR and FQNEAQ (reference sequence). The CDR3 consists of 13 residues. V lost 5 bases to trimming and J lost 10 bases, with 17 bases between them. The CDR3: CASSLTAQVGAFF. The CDR3 region has the DNA TGTGCCAGCAGCCTCACCGCGCAGGTGGGAGCTTTCTTT.

The chain is built from TRBV15 and TRBJ1-2; D possibly corresponds to TRBD1 (5 bases). The germline V gene has CDR1 LNHNV and CDR2 YYDKDF (reference sequence). Deletions cut 0 bases from V and 7 bases from J, with 15 bases between. CDR3 length: 15 residues. CDR3 protein: CATSRDYGGGRGYTF. The DNA of the CDR3 is TGTGCCACCAGCAGAGATTACGGGGGAGGGCGTGGCTACACCTTC.

This sequence joins TRBV18 and TRBJ1-6, with a weak D call TRBD1 (5 bases). CDR3 length: 14 residues. Germline V gene sequence: CDR1 KGHSH, CDR2 LQKENI. The V end was cut by 4 bases, the J end by 8 bases, with 12 bases between. CDR3 sequence (DNA): TGTGCCAGCTCACAGCGCTCAGGGCATTCACCCCTCCACTTT. Its translation: CASSQRSGHSPLHF.

The CDR3 sequence is CASSFSPSQDQPQHF. For the CDR3, the DNA is TGTGCCAGCAGCTTCTCCCCCTCTCAGGATCAGCCCCAGCATTTT. The chain joins TRBV5-4 to TRBJ1-5, with D unresolved. CDR1 and CDR2 from the germline V gene are SGHNT and YYREEE (reference sequence). This CDR3 has 15 amino acids. The germline V and J ends were trimmed by 2 bases and 5 bases, with 14 bases remaining between them. Full variable domain (remainder filled in from reference TRBV5-4 and TRBJ1-5): ETGVTQSPTHLIKTRGQQVTLRCSSQSGHNTVSWYQQALGQGPQFIFQYYREEENGRGNFPPRFSGLQFPNYSSELNVNALELDDSALYLCASSFSPSQDQPQHFGDGTRLSIL.

The chain carries TRBV28 and TRBJ2-1; D is ambiguous. Per the germline V gene, CDR1 is MDHEN and CDR2 is SYDVKM. The CDR3 sequence is 15 residues long. Trimming shortened V by 2 bases and J by 0 bases, and 8 bases separated the two germline ends. The CDR3 coding sequence is TGTGCCAGCAGTTTAGGCCCCCCCTCCTACAATGAGCAGTTCTTC. Its protein is CASSLGPPSYNEQFF. The variable domain in full, completed from reference TRBV28 and TRBJ2-1, reads DVKVTQSSRYLVKRTGEKVFLECVQDMDHENMFWYRQDPGLGLRLIYFSYDVKMKEKGDIPEGYSVSREKKERFSLILESASTNQTSMYLCASSLGPPSYNEQFFGPGTRLTVL.

V and J are TRBV7-6 and TRBJ1-6; TRBD1 is a possible D gene (5 bases). There are 15 residues in the CDR3. V was trimmed by 1 base and J by 10 bases, leaving 14 bases between them. CDR1 is SGHVS, CDR2 FNYEAQ, per germline. CDR3 region: CASSLVGAGRSPLHF. The DNA for the CDR3 is TGTGCCAGCAGCTTAGTAGGGGCAGGGCGCTCACCCCTCCACTTT. The full variable domain, completed using reference TRBV7-6 and TRBJ1-6, is GAGVSQSPRYKVTKRGQDVALRCDPISGHVSLYWYRQALGQGPEFLTYFNYEAQQDKSGLPNDRFSAERPEGSISTLTIQRTEQRDSAMYRCASSLVGAGRSPLHFGNGTRLTVT.

V gene TRBV11-2 combines with J gene TRBJ2-7; D is ambiguous. With 0 bases removed from V and 4 bases from J, the gap between germline ends came to 4 bases. Germline V lookup: CDR1 SGHAT, CDR2 FQNNGV. The CDR3 contains 12 residues. CDR3 coding DNA: TGTGCCAGCAGCTTAGATCTATACGAGCAGTACTTC. Its protein product is CASSLDLYEQYF. The full variable domain, completed using reference TRBV11-2 and TRBJ2-7, is EAGVAQSPRYKIIEKRQSVAFWCNPISGHATLYWYQQILGQGPKLLIQFQNNGVVDDSQLPKDRFSAERLKGVDSTLKIQPAKLEDSAVYLCASSLDLYEQYFGPGTRLTVT.

The V and J genes are TRBV5-1 and TRBJ2-7; D possibly corresponds to TRBD1 (6 bases). The CDR3 contains 13 residues. V shed 4 bases and J shed 3 bases, with 11 bases lying between them. Germline CDR1 and CDR2: SGHRS and YFSETQ. This CDR3 reads CASSILGGYEQYF. The CDR3 DNA follows: TGCGCCAGCAGCATCCTAGGGGGCTACGAGCAGTACTTC. Full variable domain (remainder filled in from reference TRBV5-1 and TRBJ2-7): KAGVTQTPRYLIKTRGQQVTLSCSPISGHRSVSWYQQTPGQGLQFLFEYFSETQRNKGNFPGRFSGRQFSNSRSEMNVSTLELGDSALYLCASSILGGYEQYFGPGTRLTVT.

The V and J genes are TRBV5-1 and TRBJ2-3; 13 bases align to TRBD2. The CDR3 totals 15 residues. With 1 base clipped from V and 4 bases from J, the junction kept 0 bases outside the gene matches. Germline values: CDR1 SGHRS, CDR2 YFSETQ. CDR3 in DNA: TGCGCCAGCAGCTTGACTAGCGGGGGGGCAGATACGCAGTATTTT. It specifies CASSLTSGGADTQYF. Filled out from reference TRBV5-1 and TRBJ2-3, the complete variable domain reads KAGVTQTPRYLIKTRGQQVTLSCSPISGHRSVSWYQQTPGQGLQFLFEYFSETQRNKGNFPGRFSGRQFSNSRSEMNVSTLELGDSALYLCASSLTSGGADTQYFGPGTRLTVL.

The chain couples TRBV29-1 to TRBJ1-2; D ambiguous. The CDR3 loop spans 10 amino acids. Germline-derived CDR1 and CDR2 are SQVTM and ANQGSEA. With 4 bases removed from V and 6 bases from J, the gap between germline ends came to 6 bases. The CDR3 region has the DNA TGCAGCGTTGTCAGAAATGGCTACACCTTC. It translates to CSVVRNGYTF. Full variable domain (missing parts from reference TRBV29-1 and TRBJ1-2): SAVISQKPSRDICQRGTSLTIQCQVDSQVTMMFWYRQQPGQSLTLIATANQGSEATYESGFVIDKFPISRPNLTFSTLTVSNMSPEDSSIYLCSVVRNGYTFGSGTRLTVV.

The chain combines TRBV28 with TRBJ1-4; the match to TRBD1 covers 7 bases. Trimming cost V 8 bases and J 6 bases; bases outside gene matches: 6. The CDR3 is made up of 13 amino acids. Germline assignment: CDR1 MDHEN and CDR2 SYDVKM. Written as DNA, the CDR3 is TGTGCCAGCGTAGGGGGCAGGGATGAAAAACTGTTTTTT. It is translated as CASVGGRDEKLFF.

The CDR3 protein is CASSVPAGNTIYF. The DNA of the CDR3 is TGTGCCAGCAGCGTCCCCGCCGGAAACACCATATATTTT. This chain links TRBV9 with TRBJ1-3, with no clear D. From germline, CDR1 is SGDLS and CDR2 YYNGEE. Trimming cost V 2 bases and J 4 bases, with 7 bases left between them. The CDR3 consists of 13 residues.

The chain has TRBV7-6 and TRBJ2-7; no clear D. Germline CDR1 and CDR2: SGHVS and FNYEAQ. Trimming stripped 1 base from V and 2 bases from J, with 6 bases between. The CDR3 spans 13 residues. The CDR3 loop is CASSLGTAYEQYF. Here the CDR3 DNA reads TGTGCCAGCAGCTTAGGGACGGCCTACGAGCAGTACTTC.